This section outlines one T cell receptor beta chain sequence together with its context. Its matching antigen is unknown. Each CDR3 protein gets one entry after TCRdb re-called the RT-PCR reads with MiXCR. The sample has roughly 500,000 distinct CDR3 sequences; roughly 27% are singletons. The source of the sample is a study of response to subunit inactivated influenza vaccine. Notes on the study in general: It was the authors' suggestion that each seasonal influenza vaccination recruits few new T cells.

The TCR was taken from a man between 45 and 60 years old who received an inactivated influenza vaccine. The sample consisted of CD4+ T cells sorted from PBMCs, taken roughly 5 days after vaccination.

CDR3 amino acids: CATSRAPSGTSGQETQYF. CDR3 in DNA: TGTGCCACCAGCAGAGCCCCTTCCGGGACTAGCGGGCAAGAGACCCAGTACTTC. The gene calls are TRBV15 and TRBJ2-5; the match to TRBD2 covers 12 bases. Germline V gene lookup returns CDR1 LNHNV and CDR2 YYDKDF (reference sequence). CDR3 length equals 18 residues. Unmatched junction bases numbered 8, after V lost 1 base and J lost 2 bases. Full variable domain (outside the CDR3, taken from reference TRBV15 and TRBJ2-5): DAMVIQNPRYQVTQFGKPVTLSCSQTLNHNVMYWYQQKSSQAPKLLFHYYDKDFNNEADTPDNFQSRRPNTSFCFLDIRSPGLGDTAMYLCATSRAPSGTSGQETQYFGPGTRLLVL.